A selection of T cell receptor beta chains follows, all from one sample in a study of T-cell reconstitution after alpha-beta-depleted transplantation in children. TCRdb re-analysed the PCR reads in MiXCR, keeping a single row per CDR3 protein. The repertoire has 750,000 to 950,000 distinct CDR3 sequences, about 16% of them found once; the top ten carry approximately 5%. This specimen consisted of PBMCs, mostly from graft donor cells, obtained 360 days after TCRalphabeta/CD19-depleted stem cell transplant. These receptor sequences come from a male patient aged 10-17 years who had a stem cell transplant for acute lymphoblastic leukemia, so the T cells may come from the graft donor. CDR3s include the opening cysteine and the closing phenylalanine or tryptophan. D genes are given only for firm matches. Clone size appears in some rows only: once, few, many, or a class for an expanded clone.

TGTGCCAGCAGCCAACTCCTGCCAGCGGAGCAAGAGACCCAGTACTTC,CASSQLLPAEQETQYF,NA,TRBV4-2,TRBJ2-5,many
TGTGCCAGCAGTGATAGGCAGGCTGGGGCCAACGTCCTGACTTTC,CASSDRQAGANVLTF,NA,TRBV25-1,TRBJ2-6,NA
TGTGCCAGCAGCTTTGAACGTAGCACAGATACGCAGTATTTT,CASSFERSTDTQYF,NA,TRBV7-3,TRBJ2-3,many
TGTGCCAGCATCCGACGGACAGGGAACTATGGCTACACCTTC,CASIRRTGNYGYTF,TRBD1,TRBV27,TRBJ1-2,few
TGTGCCAGCAACCCCAGCGACAATGAGCAGTTCTTC,CASNPSDNEQFF,NA,TRBV5-5,TRBJ2-1,NA
TGTGCCATCAGCCCCCGGGACAGCTCCTATGGCTACACCTTC,CAISPRDSSYGYTF,TRBD1,TRBV10-3,TRBJ1-2,NA
TGTGCCACGGGAGCCTTAGCGGGAGGGCTTGGGGAGACCCAGTACTTC,CATGALAGGLGETQYF,TRBD2,TRBV10-3,TRBJ2-5,few
TGTGCCAGCAGCCCCCGGACCGAACCTAAAAGAAACACCATATATTTT,CASSPRTEPKRNTIYF,NA,TRBV3-1,TRBJ1-3,few
TGTGCCAGCAGCGCCCCAGGAACAGATACGCAGTATTTT,CASSAPGTDTQYF,NA,TRBV9,TRBJ2-3,many
TGTGCCAGCAGTGAACTAGCGGGTAACACCGGGGAGCTGTTTTTT,CASSELAGNTGELFF,TRBD2,TRBV2,TRBJ2-2,NA
TGTGCCAGCAGCGCAGGGACAGTCAGTACTGCAGATACGCAGTATTTT,CASSAGTVSTADTQYF,TRBD1,TRBV5-5,TRBJ2-3,many
TGCGCCAGCAGGCCCCAGGTAGCCTTGAGTGAGCAGTTCTTC,CASRPQVALSEQFF,NA,TRBV4-1,TRBJ2-1,NA
TGTGCCAGCAGCTTACTAACAGGGCTTGTAAGGCAGTATTTT,CASSLLTGLVRQYF,NA,TRBV5-6,TRBJ2-3,few
TGCGCCAGCAGCTTGGCCTTACAGGGAAGTAAATACAATGAGCAGTTCTTC,CASSLALQGSKYNEQFF,NA,TRBV5-1,TRBJ2-1,many
TGTGCCAGCAGCTTAGGGGGGACAGGCACTGAAGCTTTCTTT,CASSLGGTGTEAFF,TRBD1,TRBV5-1,TRBJ1-1,many
TGTGCCAGCAGCCCTAGTGGGGCCCGGGGGGAGCTGTTTTTT,CASSPSGARGELFF,NA,TRBV11-2,TRBJ2-2,NA
TGTGCCAGCAGCCTAAACCTAGGACAGGGGTCGGGGGCTTTCTTT,CASSLNLGQGSGAFF,TRBD1,TRBV3-1,TRBJ1-1,NA
TGTGCCAGCAGCTCCCAGGTGGGCGAGCAGTACTTC,CASSSQVGEQYF,NA,TRBV7-9,TRBJ2-7,many
TGTGCCAGCAGCAGAGCGGGAGTCCCCTACGAGCAGTACTTC,CASSRAGVPYEQYF,TRBD2,TRBV6-1,TRBJ2-7,few
TGTGCCAGCAGGGGACAGGTATACACTGAAGCTTTCTTT,CASRGQVYTEAFF,TRBD1,TRBV12-3/TRBV12-4,TRBJ1-1,many
TGCGCCAGCAGCCAAGGTAGCGGGGACAATGAGCAGTTCTTC,CASSQGSGDNEQFF,TRBD2,TRBV4-1,TRBJ2-1,few
TGCGCCAGCAGCCAAGATCCCCAGGGGGTAAGCAATCAGCCCCAGCATTTT,CASSQDPQGVSNQPQHF,TRBD1,TRBV4-1,TRBJ1-5,few
TGCGCCAGCAGCAACGGACTCCGCTACGAGCAGTACTTC,CASSNGLRYEQYF,NA,TRBV5-1,TRBJ2-7,few
TGCGCCAGCAGCCCTCTCAAGACCAAGACAGGGGTTCTAAGCAATCAGCCCCAGCATTTT,CASSPLKTKTGVLSNQPQHF,TRBD1,TRBV4-1,TRBJ1-5,few
TGTGCCAGCAGCTTGGGAGCTCGCTACTACGAGCAGTACTTC,CASSLGARYYEQYF,NA,TRBV5-5,TRBJ2-7,many
TGCAGCGGAAAGGAGGAGACAGATACGCAGTATTTT,CSGKEETDTQYF,NA,TRBV29-1,TRBJ2-3,NA
TGCAGCGTTGATGGAAAGGGTCAAGGCTACACCTTC,CSVDGKGQGYTF,NA,TRBV29-1,TRBJ1-2,NA
TGTGCCAGCAGCGACTCGAGAAAGACTAGCGGCTACGAGCAGTACTTC,CASSDSRKTSGYEQYF,TRBD2,TRBV12-3/TRBV12-4,TRBJ2-7,NA
TGTGCCAGCAGCCTCACTAGCGGGTATTACAATGAGCAGTTCTTC,CASSLTSGYYNEQFF,TRBD2,TRBV7-2,TRBJ2-1,many
TGTGCCAGCAGTTCCCAGGACACGTCGCCCCAGCATTTT,CASSSQDTSPQHF,NA,TRBV12-3/TRBV12-4,TRBJ1-5,few
TGTGCCAGCAGCGACACAGGGGGCTTAAGCTACGAGCAGTACTTC,CASSDTGGLSYEQYF,TRBD1,TRBV5-5,TRBJ2-7,NA
TGTGCCAGCAGCCGGCCGGGACTACAATCCTCTGGGGCCAACGTCCTGACTTTC,CASSRPGLQSSGANVLTF,TRBD2,TRBV3-1,TRBJ2-6,few